One and the same sample provided the 11 T cell receptor beta chains below, sequenced in a study of graft-versus-host responses after intestinal transplantation. Responders labeled with CFSE (approximately 200,000) were plated with approximately 200,000 irradiated, violet-dye-labeled stimulators. The table came from immunoSEQ multiplex PCR; TCRdb's copy has only in-frame clones and leaves some out. The table shows about 17,000 clones, with around two fifths occurring only once. This specimen consisted of alloreactive CD8+ T cells from a mixed lymphocyte reaction culture, obtained before intestinal transplant. Subset denoted: CFSE-low proliferating T cells sorted from roughly six-day pre-transplant mixed lymphocyte reaction (GvH or HvG direction). The receptors derive from a human patient who received an intestinal transplant.

This clone has just a few counts. The rearrangement joins TRBV6-5 to TRBJ2-5; a weak D match, TRBD2 (6 bases). The CDR3 has 14 amino acids. Trimming removed 5 bases at V and 1 base at J, with 11 bases between. Germline-derived CDR1 and CDR2 are MNHEY and SVGAGI. Here the CDR3 DNA reads TGTGCCAGCAGTCTCGGGGGAGTCCAAGAGACCCAGTACTTC. Residues: CASSLGGVQETQYF.

V is TRBV15 and J is TRBJ2-7, with a weak D call TRBD2 (6 bases). V gave up 2 bases and J gave up 7 bases, with 24 bases separating them. The CDR3 totals 17 residues. Germline CDR1 LNHNV, CDR2 YYDKDF (reference sequence). Here the CDR3 reads CATSRFEGRGTDLEQYF. The CDR3 DNA follows: TGTGCCACCAGCAGATTTGAGGGACGCGGGACGGACTTGGAGCAGTACTTC.

This clone was detected only a few times. The CDR3 sequence is CASSQAGNLNEQFF. Written as DNA, the CDR3 is TGCGCCAGCAGCCAAGCGGGAAATCTCAATGAGCAGTTCTTC. The chain is built from TRBV4-3 and TRBJ2-1, with a possible D match to TRBD2 (5 bases). The CDR3 totals 14 residues. Germline V gene lookup returns CDR1 LGHNA and CDR2 YSLEER. V lost 1 base and J lost 6, with 10 bases in between.

The V and J genes are TRBV6-1 and TRBJ2-7; 7 nucleotides align to TRBD1. This CDR3 region has 15 residues. Germline V gene lookup returns CDR1 MNHNS and CDR2 SASEGT. V shed 6 bases, J shed 1 base, and the junction held 9 bases outside the gene matches. CDR3 loop: CASRWNRGPSYEQYF. The CDR3 DNA sequence: TGTGCCAGCAGGTGGAACAGGGGACCATCCTACGAGCAGTACTTC.

This sequence joins TRBV9 and TRBJ1-2; D is uncertain. With 3 bases removed from V and 4 bases from J, the gap between germline ends came to 10 bases. Germline V lookup: CDR1 SGDLS, CDR2 YYNGEE. This CDR3 spans 13 amino acids. The CDR3 region is CASSAPFVYGYTF. The CDR3 DNA reads TGTGCCAGCAGCGCCCCCTTTGTCTATGGCTACACCTTC.

V gene TRBV27 combines with J gene TRBJ2-1; TRBD1 is a possible D gene (5 bases). The germline V gene has CDR1 MNHEY and CDR2 SMNVEV (reference sequence). V dropped 3 bases and J dropped 4 bases, with 13 bases sitting between them. CDR3 length equals 15 residues. The CDR3 bases are TGTGCCAGCAGTTTCCAAAGGGGATCTTACAATGAGCAGTTCTTC. This gives the protein CASSFQRGSYNEQFF.

The chain couples TRBV5-1 to TRBJ2-1; no clear D gene. CDR1 is SGHRS and CDR2 is YFSETQ in the germline V gene. This CDR3 comprises 15 residues. V shed 3 bases and J shed 0 bases, with 10 bases lying between them. The CDR3, as DNA: TGCGCCAGCAGCTCCCCCTGGAGCTCCTACAATGAGCAGTTCTTC. Encoded protein: CASSSPWSSYNEQFF.

The rearrangement links TRBV27 to TRBJ2-7, with D perhaps matching TRBD1 or TRBD2 (5 bases each). Trimming shortened V by 0 bases and J by 3 bases, and 15 bases separated the two germline ends. The CDR3 loop spans 16 amino acids. Germline V CDR1 and CDR2: MNHEY, SMNVEV (reference sequence). DNA for the CDR3: TGTGCCAGCAGTTTATCGGGGACCGGACAATTCTACGAGCAGTACTTC. Its protein is CASSLSGTGQFYEQYF.

By proportion, this clone is medium-sized (0.01 to 0.1%). The chain is built from TRBV4-1 and TRBJ2-7; 9 bases line up with TRBD1. Trimming at V came to 4 bases and at J to 3 bases, leaving 7 bases not matched to a gene. The germline V gene encodes CDR1 MGHRA and CDR2 YSYEKL. This CDR3 spans 15 amino acids. This chain's CDR3 is CASSLRTGENYEQYF. The CDR3 coding sequence is TGCGCCAGCAGCCTGAGGACAGGGGAGAACTACGAGCAGTACTTC.

In its sample, this clone ranks as medium-sized. The sample contains more than one DNA sequence encoding this CDR3. This rearrangement joins TRBV29-1 to TRBJ2-7; no definite D call. Germline V gene sequence: CDR1 SQVTM, CDR2 ANQGSEA. V dropped 4 bases and J dropped 0 bases, with 10 bases sitting between them. The CDR3 is made up of 13 amino acids. CDR3 DNA: TGCAGCGTTGGCCCGGAAAACTCCTACGAGCAGTACTTC. Amino acid sequence: CSVGPENSYEQYF.

A note on this clone: Since a much larger clone is just one base distant, this may be a read error. Other DNA sequences within the sample encode an identical CDR3. This chain links TRBV15 with TRBJ1-3; D not resolved. Looked up from germline, CDR1 is LNHNV and CDR2 is YYDKDF (reference sequence). This CDR3 comprises 15 residues. Between the trimmed V and J ends, which lost 0 bases and 7 bases, there was a span of 13 bases. The CDR3 nucleotides are TGTGCCACCAGCAGAGATTTAGGCCTTGGGAACACCATATATTTT. Translation gives CATSRDLGLGNTIYF.